This T cell receptor beta chain was sequenced for a study of T cell repertoires in cytomegalovirus infection. Points from the study as a whole: Summed public TCR beta family frequency identified CMV carriers bearing the relevant HLA.

In its sample, this clonotype was seen many times. Its antigen is currently unknown. This CDR3 has 14 amino acids. Germline CDR1 reads SGHTA; CDR2 reads FQGNSA. V shed 4 bases and J shed 6 bases, with 15 bases lying between them. MiXCR, applied by TCRdb to the reads, yields one record per CDR3 protein. In the table there are 450,000 to 650,000 distinct CDR3 sequences, about 39% of which are singletons. Sequenced here: cultured PBMCs, sampled from culture after CMV antigen stimulation. The J gene is TRBJ1-2, the V gene TRBV7-2, with D maybe TRBD1 (5 bases). The sequence was obtained from a human donor in good health (CMV status not recorded). Some clones in this sample may be carry-over from other donors' samples. The CDR3: CASSSYGGDDGYTF. DNA for the CDR3: TGTGCCAGCAGCTCATATGGAGGGGACGATGGCTACACCTTC.